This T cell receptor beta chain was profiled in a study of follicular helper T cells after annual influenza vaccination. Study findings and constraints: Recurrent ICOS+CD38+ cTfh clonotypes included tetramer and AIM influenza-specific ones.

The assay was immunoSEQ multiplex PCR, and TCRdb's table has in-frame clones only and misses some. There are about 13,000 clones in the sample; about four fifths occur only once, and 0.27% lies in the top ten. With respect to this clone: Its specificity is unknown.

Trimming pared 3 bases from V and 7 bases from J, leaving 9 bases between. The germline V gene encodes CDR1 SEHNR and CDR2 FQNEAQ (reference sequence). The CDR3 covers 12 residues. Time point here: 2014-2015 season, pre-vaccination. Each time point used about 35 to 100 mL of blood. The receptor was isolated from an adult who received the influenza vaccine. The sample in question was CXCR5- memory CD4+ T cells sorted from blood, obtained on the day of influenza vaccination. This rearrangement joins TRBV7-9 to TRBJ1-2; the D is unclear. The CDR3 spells CASSFGGRGYTF. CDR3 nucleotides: TGTGCCAGCAGCTTCGGAGGACGTGGCTACACCTTC.